The TCR beta chain under discussion was sequenced for a study of lymphopenia after photon versus proton radiotherapy. Regarding the study as a whole: Larger post-nadir TCR diversity loss correlated inversely with survival in deceased patients. Survival link was tested only in deceased patients; proton benefit remains a possibility. Oligoclonal CD8+ Temra expansion after nadir drove photon patients' diversity drop. Under photons, naive T cells and diversity fell while effector/memory populations rose.

On this clone itself: No antigen is known for it.

Assay: immunoSEQ multiplex PCR; the TCRdb copy retains only in-frame clones and omits some. The sample contains some 30,000 clones, about nine tenths of which appear only once. The CDR3 runs 16 residues. CDR1 is SGHNT and CDR2 is YYREEE in the germline V gene (reference sequence). V shed 4 bases and J shed 1 base, with 17 bases lying between them. The sequencing used peripheral blood, collected from a patient treated with photon-based radiotherapy. This sequence joins TRBV5-4 and TRBJ1-1, with a tentative D call TRBD1 (6 bases). This clonotype was obtained from a woman in her forties or fifties with pancreatic cancer. The CDR3 sequence is CASSLYYGQRNTEAFF. As DNA, the CDR3 is TGTGCCAGCAGCCTATACTACGGACAGAGGAACACTGAAGCTTTCTTT.